The 20 T cell receptor beta chains given below trace back to one sample, sequenced in a study of beta chain features in type 1 diabetes. Sequencing targeted expressed TCRB transcripts, as all isolated RNA had been reverse transcribed. Data came from immunoSEQ multiplex PCR; TCRdb stores just in-frame clones and leaves some out. The profile covers about 280,000 clones, with over 14% appearing a single time and around 0.015% taken by the ten largest. Study findings and constraints: Moderate but significant shortening of TCRB CDR3s was recorded in all four CD4+ subsets from Type 1 diabetes patients.

No antigen has been assigned to these receptors. The sequenced material came from naive CD4+ T cells from blood. The receptors come from a young man with type 1 diabetes.

The sample holds a few counts of this clone. This sequence joins TRBV5-3 and TRBJ1-5, with D possibly being TRBD1 (5 bases). TRBV5-3 is an ORF for which the function is uncertain. V was trimmed by 3 bases and J by 11 bases, leaving 18 bases between them. The CDR3 is 14 amino acids. CDR3 residues: CARSSDIPSAAQHF. The CDR3 bases are TGTGCCAGAAGCTCGGACATCCCGTCGGCAGCCCAGCATTTT.

This clone was detected only a few times. V usage is TRBV28 and J usage is TRBJ2-3; TRBD1 agrees at 8 bases. Germline V gene data show CDR1 as MDHEN and CDR2 as SYDVKM. V lost 5 bases to trimming and J lost 1 base; unmatched junction nucleotides: 11. CDR3 length: 17 residues. Written as DNA, the CDR3 is TGTGCCAGCAGTACCTCAGGACAGGGCCCTCGCACAGATACGCAGTATTTT. This encodes CASSTSGQGPRTDTQYF.

In regard to this clone: Compared with germline, one end of the junction differs, possibly owing to a read error. Other DNA sequences in this specimen translate into the identical CDR3. The chain has TRBV15 and TRBJ1-4; D not certain. Germline-derived CDR1 and CDR2 are LNHNV and YYDKDF (reference sequence). This CDR3 has 17 amino acids. CDR3 DNA: TGTGCCACCAGCAGAGATGGCCTGAGGTCGTCGGGTGAAAAGCTGTTTTTT. Translation: CATSRDGLRSSGEKLFF.

This clone was found a few times. This chain connects TRBV9 to TRBJ2-6; 7 nucleotides match TRBD1. This CDR3 has 19 residues. Unmatched junction bases numbered 17, after V lost 7 bases and J lost 1 base. The germline gives CDR1 SGDLS, CDR2 YYNGEE. The CDR3 region has the DNA TGTGCCAGCGGATCACTAAGCCGGGACAGTATTTCTGGGGCCAACGTCCTGACTTTC. Its protein is CASGSLSRDSISGANVLTF.

This chain joins TRBV10-3 and TRBJ1-5; TRBD1 aligns across 8 bases. This CDR3 has 15 residues. Per germline, CDR1 ENHRY and CDR2 SYGVKD. V lost 5 bases, J lost 3 bases, and 6 bases stayed unmatched. CDR3 DNA sequence: TGTGCCATCAGTCACGACAGGGGTTCCAATCAGCCCCAGCATTTT. Protein: CAISHDRGSNQPQHF.

The chain carries TRBV18 and TRBJ2-5; no definite D call. CDR1 is KGHSH and CDR2 is LQKENI in the germline V gene. The CDR3 is 12 residues long. Trimming took off 4 bases at V and 3 bases at J, with 6 bases between the two ends. CDR3 amino acids: CASSRSEETQYF. The CDR3 DNA reads TGTGCCAGCTCACGTTCCGAAGAGACCCAGTACTTC.

This clone was picked up a small number of times. This chain joins TRBV7-9 and TRBJ2-2; 8 bases are shared with TRBD1. Germline V gene sequence: CDR1 SEHNR, CDR2 FQNEAQ (reference sequence). The CDR3 loop spans 14 amino acids. Trimming took 4 bases from V and 5 from J; bases not matched to a gene: 3. CDR3 sequence reads: CASSWDRMTGELFF. The CDR3 nucleotides are TGTGCCAGCAGCTGGGACAGGATGACCGGGGAGCTGTTTTTT.

J is TRBJ2-7 and V is TRBV5-1, with TRBD2 matching over 11 bases. V was pared by 4 bases and J by 3 bases, with 6 bases of the junction left unmatched. This CDR3 spans 15 amino acids. Per the germline V gene, CDR1 is SGHRS and CDR2 is YFSETQ. CDR3 DNA: TGCGCCAGCAGCCCCGGGACTAGCGGAAACTACGAGCAGTACTTC. Encoded protein: CASSPGTSGNYEQYF.

This chain joins TRBV30 and TRBJ1-4; 8 nucleotides agree with TRBD1. The germline V gene encodes CDR1 GTSNPN and CDR2 SVGIG (reference sequence). With 3 bases clipped from V and 0 bases from J, the junction kept 0 bases outside the gene matches. This CDR3 spans 14 amino acids. CDR3 bases: TGTGCCTGGAGACAGGGGGCAACTAATGAAAAACTGTTTTTT. Protein: CAWRQGATNEKLFF.

V gene TRBV6-1 combines with J gene TRBJ2-5; TRBD1 agrees at 9 bases. CDR1 and CDR2 from the germline V gene are MNHNS and SASEGT. This CDR3 spans 15 amino acids. Trimming took 4 bases from V and 6 from J; bases not matched to a gene: 9. In DNA, the CDR3 is TGTGCCAGCAGTGCCGTGACAGGGGGTCGGCAGACCCAGTACTTC. It is translated as CASSAVTGGRQTQYF.

The genes are TRBV29-1 and TRBJ2-1, with 10 positions matching TRBD2. The J segment lost 1 base and the V segment lost 6 bases, leaving 6 bases of the junction unmatched. Germline loops: CDR1 SQVTM, CDR2 ANQGSEA. This CDR3 comprises 15 residues. CDR3: CSVGLAPNSYNEQFF. In DNA, the CDR3 is TGCAGCGTGGGACTAGCGCCCAATTCCTACAATGAGCAGTTCTTC.

V gene TRBV6-4 combines with J gene TRBJ2-3; D possibly corresponds to TRBD2 (6 bases). V was shortened by 3 bases and J by 0 bases, with 13 bases between the two germline ends. The germline V gene has CDR1 MRHNA and CDR2 SNTAGT. CDR3 length equals 16 residues. Here the CDR3 DNA reads TGTGCCAGCAGTGATGGGCGGGGTCCTAGCACAGATACGCAGTATTTT. Translating it yields CASSDGRGPSTDTQYF.

This clone has just a few counts. This chain connects TRBV7-6 to TRBJ2-7; TRBD1 agrees at 7 bases. Germline CDR1 is SGHVS and CDR2 is FNYEAQ. This CDR3 region has 14 residues. Unmatched junction bases numbered 5, after V lost 5 bases and J lost 1 base. The CDR3 spells CASSRPGQSYEQYF. The CDR3 nucleotides read TGTGCCAGCAGCCGTCCGGGACAGTCCTACGAGCAGTACTTC.

In this sample, this clone turned up a few times. The chain couples TRBV4-1 to TRBJ1-4; no clear D. The ends were cut back, 6 bases at V and 8 bases at J, with 13 bases in the middle. CDR1 is MGHRA, CDR2 YSYEKL, per germline. This CDR3 has 13 residues. The CDR3 nucleotides are TGCGCCAGCAGTCTCTTAGGCGGGGAAAAACTGTTTTTT. It translates to CASSLLGGEKLFF.

V and J are TRBV6-5 and TRBJ2-7, with TRBD1 matching 7 bases. Per germline, CDR1 MNHEY and CDR2 SVGAGI. This CDR3 has 15 residues. V trimming: 0 bases; J trimming: 5 bases; junction bases outside the gene matches: 7. CDR3 residues: CASSYSAGGYDEQYF. For the CDR3, the DNA is TGTGCCAGCAGTTACTCGGCAGGGGGATATGACGAGCAGTACTTC.

The V gene is TRBV28, the J gene TRBJ2-5, with D perhaps matching TRBD1 (6 bases). This CDR3 has 12 amino acids. CDR1 MDHEN and CDR2 SYDVKM come from the germline V gene. Trimming shortened V by 10 bases and J by 2 bases, and 11 bases separated the two germline ends. In nucleotides, the CDR3 is TGTGCCACAAGTGGACAGCAAGAGACCCAGTACTTC. Protein sequence: CATSGQQETQYF.

V and J are TRBV6-5 and TRBJ2-7; 7 bases align to TRBD1. Per germline, CDR1 MNHEY and CDR2 SVGAGI. The CDR3 runs to 14 residues. The V and J ends lost 5 bases and 2 bases, in that order; junction bases with no gene match: 6. In nucleotides, the CDR3 is TGTGCCAGCAGTCGACCGGGGACAGCCTACGAGCAGTACTTC. Residues: CASSRPGTAYEQYF.

The chain uses TRBV30 and TRBJ2-5, with TRBD2 matching 8 bases. The V and J ends lost 0 bases and 3 bases, in that order; junction bases with no gene match: 12. This CDR3 region has 17 residues. Germline loops: CDR1 GTSNPN, CDR2 SVGIG (reference sequence). CDR3 sequence reads: CAWSVLRAAGDKETQYF. The CDR3 DNA sequence: TGTGCCTGGAGTGTACTCCGCGCAGCGGGGGATAAAGAGACCCAGTACTTC.

This rearrangement joins TRBV5-6 to TRBJ2-1; 9 nucleotides match TRBD2. V was pared by 4 bases and J by 8 bases, with 13 bases of the junction left unmatched. The CDR3 contains 16 residues. Germline V gives CDR1 SGHDT, CDR2 YYEEEE. The CDR3 DNA sequence: TGTGCCAGCAGCACCGGACTAGCGAGTGGGGTTTATGAGCAGTTCTTC. It encodes CASSTGLASGVYEQFF.

V gene TRBV27 combines with J gene TRBJ2-3, with D possibly matching TRBD1 (6 bases). The germline V gene encodes CDR1 MNHEY and CDR2 SMNVEV (reference sequence). V shed 4 bases and J shed 6 bases, with 11 bases lying between them. CDR3 length: 13 amino acids. CDR3 sequence reads: CASSSSQGDTQYF. The CDR3 DNA reads TGTGCCAGCAGTTCCTCCCAGGGGGATACGCAGTATTTT.